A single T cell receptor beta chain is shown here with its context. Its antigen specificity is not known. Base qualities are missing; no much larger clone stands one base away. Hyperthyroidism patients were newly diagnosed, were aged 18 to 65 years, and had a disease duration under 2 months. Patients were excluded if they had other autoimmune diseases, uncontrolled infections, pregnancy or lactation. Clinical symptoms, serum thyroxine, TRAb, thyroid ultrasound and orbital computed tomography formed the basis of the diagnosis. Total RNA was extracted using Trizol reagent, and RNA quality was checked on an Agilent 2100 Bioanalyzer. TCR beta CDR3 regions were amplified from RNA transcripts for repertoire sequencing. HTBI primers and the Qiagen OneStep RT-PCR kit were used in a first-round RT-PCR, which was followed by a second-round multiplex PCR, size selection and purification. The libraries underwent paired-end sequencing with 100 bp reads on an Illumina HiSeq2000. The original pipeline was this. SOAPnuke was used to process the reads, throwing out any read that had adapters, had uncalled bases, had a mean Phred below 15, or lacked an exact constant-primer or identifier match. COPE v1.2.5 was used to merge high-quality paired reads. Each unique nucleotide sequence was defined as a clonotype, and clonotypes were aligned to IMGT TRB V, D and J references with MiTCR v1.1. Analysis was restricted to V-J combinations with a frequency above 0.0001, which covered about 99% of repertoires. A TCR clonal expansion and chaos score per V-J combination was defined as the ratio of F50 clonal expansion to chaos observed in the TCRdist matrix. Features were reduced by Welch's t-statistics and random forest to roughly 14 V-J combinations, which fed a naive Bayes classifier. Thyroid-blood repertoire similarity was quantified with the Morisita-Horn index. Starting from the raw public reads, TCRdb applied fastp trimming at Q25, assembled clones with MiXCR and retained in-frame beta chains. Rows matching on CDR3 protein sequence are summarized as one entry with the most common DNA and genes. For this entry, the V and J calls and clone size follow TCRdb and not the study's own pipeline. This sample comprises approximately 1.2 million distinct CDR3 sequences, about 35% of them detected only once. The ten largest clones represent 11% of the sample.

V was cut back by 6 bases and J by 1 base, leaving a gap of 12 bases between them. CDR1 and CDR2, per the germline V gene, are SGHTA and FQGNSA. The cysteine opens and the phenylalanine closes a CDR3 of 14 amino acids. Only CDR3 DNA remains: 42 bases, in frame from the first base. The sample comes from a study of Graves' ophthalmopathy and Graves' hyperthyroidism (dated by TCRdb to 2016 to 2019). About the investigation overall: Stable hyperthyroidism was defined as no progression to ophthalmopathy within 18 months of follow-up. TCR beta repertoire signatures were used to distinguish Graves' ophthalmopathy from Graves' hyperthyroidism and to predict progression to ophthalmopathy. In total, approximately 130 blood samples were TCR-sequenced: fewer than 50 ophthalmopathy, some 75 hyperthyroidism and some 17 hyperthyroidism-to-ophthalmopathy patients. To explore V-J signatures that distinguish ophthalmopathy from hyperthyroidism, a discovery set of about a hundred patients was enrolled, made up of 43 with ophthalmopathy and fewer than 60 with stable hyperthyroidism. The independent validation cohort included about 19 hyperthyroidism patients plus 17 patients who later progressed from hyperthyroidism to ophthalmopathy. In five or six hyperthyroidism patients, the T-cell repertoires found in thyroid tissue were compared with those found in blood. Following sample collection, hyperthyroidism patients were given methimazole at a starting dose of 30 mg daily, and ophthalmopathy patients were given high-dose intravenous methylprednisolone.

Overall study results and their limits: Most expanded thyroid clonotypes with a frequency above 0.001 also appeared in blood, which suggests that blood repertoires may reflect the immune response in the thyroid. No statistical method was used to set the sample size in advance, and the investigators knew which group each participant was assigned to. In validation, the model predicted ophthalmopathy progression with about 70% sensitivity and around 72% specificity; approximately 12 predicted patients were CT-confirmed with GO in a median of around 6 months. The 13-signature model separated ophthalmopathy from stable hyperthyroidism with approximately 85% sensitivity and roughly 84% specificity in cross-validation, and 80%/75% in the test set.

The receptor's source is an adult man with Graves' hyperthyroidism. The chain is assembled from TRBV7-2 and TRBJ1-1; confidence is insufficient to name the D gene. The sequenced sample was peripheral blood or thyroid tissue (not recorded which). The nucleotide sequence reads TGTGCCAGCAGTTTCCGCCCAAGGAACACTGAAGCTTTCTTT. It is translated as CASSFRPRNTEAFF.